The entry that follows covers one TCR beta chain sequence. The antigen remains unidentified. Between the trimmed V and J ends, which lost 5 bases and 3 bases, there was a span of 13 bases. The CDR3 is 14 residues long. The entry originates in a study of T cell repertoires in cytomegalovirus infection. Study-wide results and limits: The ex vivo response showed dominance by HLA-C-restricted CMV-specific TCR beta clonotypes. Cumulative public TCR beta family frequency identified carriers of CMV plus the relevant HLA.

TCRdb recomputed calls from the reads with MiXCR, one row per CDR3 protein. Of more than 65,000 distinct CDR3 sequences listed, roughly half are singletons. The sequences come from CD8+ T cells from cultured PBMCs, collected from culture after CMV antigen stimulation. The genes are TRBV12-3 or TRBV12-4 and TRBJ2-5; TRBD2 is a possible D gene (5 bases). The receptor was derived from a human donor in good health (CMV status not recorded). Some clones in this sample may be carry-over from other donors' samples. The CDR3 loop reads CASSKSPGKETQYF. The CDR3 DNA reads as TGTGCCAGCAGTAAGTCCCCGGGGAAAGAGACCCAGTACTTC.